The 25 T cell receptor beta chains reported below all come from one sample, sequenced in a study of blood T cells in healthy people across ages. Together with a sample-barcoded 5' primer, a J-beta primer mix was included in a second PCR lasting roughly 6 to 12 cycles. TCRdb independently ran MiXCR on the 5' RACE reads; one entry per CDR3 protein. The sample carries hundreds of thousands of distinct CDR3 sequences, roughly 21% recorded once. The sample consisted of blood. The source is a man between 65 and 85 years old in good health.

In this sample, this clonotype turned up once. This chain joins TRBV7-2 and TRBJ2-5, with no clear D. The CDR3 loop spans 13 amino acids. Germline CDR1 SGHTA, CDR2 FQGNSA. The V gene lost 7 bases and the J gene lost 5 bases, with 14 bases spanning the gap. The CDR3 loop is CASTSRQSETQYF. Here the CDR3 DNA reads TGTGCCAGCACGTCACGGCAAAGTGAGACCCAGTACTTC.

This clonotype was counted at least ten times. This sequence joins TRBV7-2 and TRBJ2-7; 7 nucleotides align to TRBD2. The V gene end was trimmed by 6 bases and the J gene end by 2 bases; junction bases not matched to a gene: 10. Germline V gene data show CDR1 as SGHTA and CDR2 as FQGNSA. CDR3 length: 15 amino acids. The CDR3 DNA sequence: TGTGCCAGCAGGCGTTTCCCGGGGGGAGCCTACGAGCAGTACTTC. Protein product: CASRRFPGGAYEQYF.

This clonotype was seen only a few times. The chain employs TRBV9 and TRBJ2-7, with 7 bases that match TRBD1. This CDR3 contains 15 residues. J was trimmed by 0 bases and V by 3 bases; bases with no gene match: 6. Looked up from germline, CDR1 is SGDLS and CDR2 is YYNGEE. CDR3: CASSESTGVSYEQYF. The CDR3, as DNA: TGTGCCAGCAGCGAATCCACAGGGGTCTCCTACGAGCAGTACTTC.

Comments on this clonotype: It is likely a read error, because the conserved phenylalanine at the end of the CDR3 is missing. The chain links TRBV20-1 to TRBJ1-1; no clear D. Germline V gives CDR1 DFQATT, CDR2 SNEGSKA (reference sequence). The CDR3 totals 15 residues. V was clipped by 6 bases and J by 2 bases, with 19 bases between them. The CDR3 is CSATYPETVNTEAFI. The CDR3 nucleotides are TGCAGTGCCACGTACCCTGAGACGGTCAACACTGAAGCTTTCATT.

The chain combines TRBV7-3 with TRBJ2-1; 15 bases map to TRBD2. The germline gives CDR1 SGHTA, CDR2 FQGTGA. The trim removed 5 bases at V and 5 bases at J, leaving 13 bases unmatched. CDR3 length equals 19 residues. This CDR3 reads CASSLGTSGRPGVHNEQFF. CDR3 nucleotides: TGTGCCAGCAGCCTGGGGACTAGCGGGAGGCCCGGGGTACACAATGAGCAGTTCTTC.

This clonotype was seen a handful of times. This rearrangement joins TRBV5-1 to TRBJ2-3; D is possibly TRBD1 or TRBD2 (6 bases each). The CDR3 totals 17 residues. Germline V gene data show CDR1 as SGHRS and CDR2 as YFSETQ. Trimming pared 0 bases from V and 3 bases from J, leaving 17 bases between. As DNA, the CDR3 is TGCGCCAGCAGCTTGGTTCCCTCGGGGGCTCAAACAGATACGCAGTATTTT. It is translated as CASSLVPSGAQTDTQYF.

This chain uses TRBV12-1 with TRBJ2-5; the DNA was not compared with TRBD2, the D call given in the table. TRBV12-1 is a pseudogene segment. The CDR3 is made up of 16 amino acids. Here the CDR3 DNA reads TGTGCCAGCAGCCCGCCTAGCGGTTCAATTCGAGAGACCCAGTACTTC. This sequence encodes CASSPPSGSIRETQYF.

This clonotype has at least ten counts. J is TRBJ2-1 and V is TRBV14, with 10 positions matching TRBD2. Germline trimming cut 4 bases from V and 9 bases from J; bases unmatched to any gene: 12. The CDR3 is made up of 16 amino acids. CDR1 and CDR2 (germline): SGHDN, FVKESK. The CDR3 sequence is CASSPRSGTSVSEQFF. As DNA, the CDR3 is TGTGCCAGCAGCCCCCGTTCCGGGACTAGCGTAAGTGAGCAGTTCTTC.

The chain links TRBV25-1 to TRBJ1-1, with 9 bases aligning to TRBD1. Losses at the gene ends were 4 bases for V and 3 bases for J; bases not matched to a gene: 6. Per germline, CDR1 MGHDK and CDR2 SYGVNS. The CDR3 is 15 residues long. The CDR3, as DNA: TGTGCCAGCAGTGGCCCCGGGACAGGGCACACTGAAGCTTTCTTT. It encodes CASSGPGTGHTEAFF.

The rearrangement uses TRBV20-1 and TRBJ1-2; TRBD1 is a possible D gene (5 bases). CDR3 size: 13 residues. Germline values: CDR1 DFQATT, CDR2 SNEGSKA (reference sequence). V lost 6 bases, J lost 1 base, and 12 bases lay in between. The CDR3 loop is CSAARDGNYGYTF. In nucleotides, the CDR3 is TGCAGTGCGGCCCGGGACGGTAACTATGGCTACACCTTC.

The gene calls are TRBV6-1 and TRBJ2-2, with D perhaps TRBD1 (5 bases). The CDR3 runs to 15 residues. Per the germline V gene, CDR1 is MNHNS and CDR2 is SASEGT. Trimming left V 1 base short and J 1 base short, with 7 bases between. CDR3 in DNA: TGTGCCAGCAGTGAAGGGACAAAGAACACCGGGGAGCTGTTTTTT. It codes for CASSEGTKNTGELFF.

This clonotype was picked up a small number of times. The rearrangement joins TRBV28 to TRBJ2-3; 8 bases map to TRBD2. This CDR3 is 16 amino acids long. From germline, CDR1 is MDHEN and CDR2 SYDVKM. V was clipped by 5 bases and J by 4 bases; unmatched bases: 11. The CDR3 bases are TGTGCCAGCAGTCCTCGGGGTAGCGGGACGCCAGATACGCAGTATTTT. Residues: CASSPRGSGTPDTQYF.

This clonotype was detected a few times. The gene calls are TRBV11-2 and TRBJ2-2; tentatively, D is TRBD2 (6 bases). Germline CDR1 reads SGHAT; CDR2 reads FQNNGV. Trimming took 4 bases from V and 6 from J, leaving 9 bases between them. CDR3 length: 13 amino acids. The CDR3 region has the DNA TGTGCCAGCAGCTCCGGAGGGGCCGGGGAGCTGTTTTTT. Translation gives CASSSGGAGELFF.

This clonotype was seen only a few times. This chain's CDR3 is CASSSRTSGSEETQYF. CDR3 bases: TGCGCCAGCAGCTCACGGACTAGCGGGAGCGAAGAGACCCAGTACTTC. The chain employs TRBV5-1 and TRBJ2-5; 13 nucleotides match TRBD2. The V gene end was trimmed by 3 bases and the J gene end by 3 bases; junction bases not matched to a gene: 5. This CDR3 is built from 16 residues. Germline-derived CDR1 and CDR2 are SGHRS and YFSETQ.

This chain connects TRBV7-6 to TRBJ2-1; D unresolved. In germline, CDR1 is SGHVS, CDR2 FNYEAQ. Deletions cut 1 base from V and 1 base from J, with 11 bases between. The CDR3 covers 16 residues. The CDR3 DNA reads as TGTGCCAGCAGCTTAGAGGCAGTAGGTTCCTACAATGAGCAGTTCTTC. It specifies CASSLEAVGSYNEQFF.

Notes on this clonotype: The germline gene is not matched at one end of the junction; a read error may be the cause. The chain couples TRBV7-2 to TRBJ2-2; the D gene is possibly TRBD1 (5 bases). Germline values: CDR1 SGHTA, CDR2 FQGNSA. CDR3 length: 13 amino acids. The chain's CDR3 is CASSTGYTRELFF. DNA for the CDR3: TGTGCCAGCTCAACAGGATACACCCGGGAGCTGTTTTTT.

On this clonotype itself: The junction departs from the called germline gene at one end, perhaps through a read error. The chain employs TRBV5-1 and TRBJ2-5; D is perhaps TRBD1 or TRBD2 (5 bases each). CDR3 length: 14 residues. Germline lookup yields CDR1 SGHRS and CDR2 YFSETQ. Here the CDR3 reads CASKRGDRQETRYF. The CDR3 DNA reads as TGCGCCAGCAAAAGAGGGGATCGTCAAGAGACCCGGTACTTC. Variable domain in full (rest from reference TRBV5-1 and TRBJ2-5): KAGVTQTPRYLIKTRGQQVTLSCSPISGHRSVSWYQQTPGQGLQFLFEYFSETQRNKGNFPGRFSGRQFSNSRSEMNVSTLELGDSALYLCASKRGDRQETRYFGPGTRLLVL.

The chain links TRBV7-2 to TRBJ2-3; tentatively, D is TRBD1 or TRBD2 (6 bases each). This CDR3 contains 16 residues. V was shortened by 4 bases and J by 4 bases, with 18 bases between the two germline ends. Germline V gives CDR1 SGHTA, CDR2 FQGNSA. CDR3 DNA: TGTGCCAGCAGCTCCCAGGGGATACTAGCCCCAGATACGCAGTATTTT. This translates into CASSSQGILAPDTQYF.

The J gene is TRBJ1-4, the V gene TRBV5-1; D unclear. Germline CDR1 SGHRS, CDR2 YFSETQ. The CDR3 runs 16 residues. V lost 4 bases, J lost 0 bases, and 13 bases lay in between. The CDR3 bases are TGCGCCAGCAGCAAAGGACTGGGCACAACTAATGAAAAACTGTTTTTT. Residues: CASSKGLGTTNEKLFF. The full variable domain, rest sourced from reference TRBV5-1 and TRBJ1-4, is KAGVTQTPRYLIKTRGQQVTLSCSPISGHRSVSWYQQTPGQGLQFLFEYFSETQRNKGNFPGRFSGRQFSNSRSEMNVSTLELGDSALYLCASSKGLGTTNEKLFFGSGTQLSVL.

This clonotype came up a few times. The chain carries TRBV28 and TRBJ1-3; D remains unclear. The length of the CDR3 is 15 residues. The germline gives CDR1 MDHEN, CDR2 SYDVKM. The germline V and J ends were trimmed by 5 bases and 0 bases, with 11 bases remaining between them. The CDR3 DNA follows: TGTGCCAGCAGTACCGTCGGAGTCTCTGGAAACACCATATATTTT. Protein product: CASSTVGVSGNTIYF.

This clonotype was seen ten or more times. The chain links TRBV18 to TRBJ2-3; TRBD1 agrees at 10 bases. The CDR3 runs to 14 residues. Germline-derived CDR1 and CDR2 are KGHSH and LQKENI. With 8 bases clipped from V and 5 bases from J, the junction kept 7 bases outside the gene matches. The chain's CDR3 is CASARDRGGDTQYF. CDR3 bases: TGTGCCAGCGCCCGGGACAGGGGCGGAGATACGCAGTATTTT. Looking up the rest from reference TRBV18 and TRBJ2-3 gives the full variable domain: NAGVMQNPRHLVRRRGQEARLRCSPMKGHSHVYWYRQLPEEGLKFMVYLQKENIIDESGMPKERFSAEFPKEGPSILRIQQVVRGDSAAYFCASARDRGGDTQYFGPGTRLTVL.

This sequence joins TRBV15 and TRBJ2-1, with 7 positions matching TRBD2. The tail of the sequence fits TRBJ2-5 better, so the J call may be wrong. CDR3 length: 16 residues. CDR1 is LNHNV, CDR2 YYDKDF, per germline (reference sequence). The CDR3 DNA follows: TGTGCCACCAGCAGTGACAGTACGGGGGAGGGGGAGACCCAGTACTTC. Translation gives CATSSDSTGEGETQYF.

Only a few counts were recorded for this clonotype. This chain joins TRBV30 and TRBJ2-5; no reliable D call. V was cut by 3 bases and J by 5 bases, with 13 bases left in between. The germline gives CDR1 GTSNPN, CDR2 SVGIG (reference sequence). This CDR3 is built from 13 residues. In DNA, the CDR3 is TGTGCCTGGAGCCGAGCCCCTCGGGAGACCCAGTACTTC. Translation: CAWSRAPRETQYF.

The chain links TRBV11-2 to TRBJ2-5; D is uncertain. Trimming shortened V by 3 bases and J by 0 bases, and 5 bases separated the two germline ends. The CDR3 length is 13 residues. The germline V gene encodes CDR1 SGHAT and CDR2 FQNNGV. CDR3 region: CASSFNNQETQYF. The CDR3 DNA reads as TGTGCCAGCAGCTTCAACAACCAAGAGACCCAGTACTTC.

This chain uses TRBV29-1 with TRBJ1-1; D may be TRBD1 (6 bases). There are 14 residues in the CDR3. In germline, CDR1 is SQVTM, CDR2 ANQGSEA. V dropped 6 bases and J dropped 3 bases, with 17 bases sitting between them. In DNA form, the CDR3 reads TGCAGCGTCCCTCAACAGGGCTCATACACTGAAGCTTTCTTT. Amino acid sequence: CSVPQQGSYTEAFF.